The rows below give T cell receptor beta chains drawn from one sample of a study of radiation and T cells in renal cell carcinoma. Some clones are missing from TCRdb's copy, which holds only in-frame ones; the method was immunoSEQ multiplex PCR. Among roughly 90,000 clones, around four fifths were seen once, and the ten largest hold approximately 8.6%. The sequenced sample was blood, obtained from a patient whose treatment included radiotherapy and nephrectomy. The receptors shown here come from a man in his forties or fifties with renal cell carcinoma. Both conserved end residues are part of each CDR3. D genes are given only for firm matches. Rows may omit the clone size; those that give it use once, few, many or a size class.

clone size	CDR3 length	V gene	J gene	D gene	CDR3 protein	CDR3 DNA
-	16	TRBV9	TRBJ2-7	TRBD2	CASSSDPGLAGYEQYF	TGTGCCAGCAGCTCAGACCCGGGGCTAGCGGGCTACGAGCAGTACTTC
few	14	TRBV28	TRBJ1-1	-	CATLGRGVGTEAFF	TGTGCCACCCTGGGTCGGGGGGTGGGTACTGAAGCTTTCTTT
once	14	TRBV2	TRBJ2-5	TRBD2	CASNWSGREETQYF	TGTGCCAGCAATTGGAGCGGGAGGGAAGAGACCCAGTACTTC
-	12	TRBV28	TRBJ2-1	-	CASSLTYNEQFF	TGTGCCAGCAGTTTGACCTACAATGAGCAGTTCTTC
-	14	TRBV7-3	TRBJ1-3	-	CASSLDGSGNTIYF	TGTGCCAGCAGCTTGGACGGCTCTGGAAACACCATATATTTT
-	17	TRBV25-1	TRBJ1-4	TRBD1	CASSEFGVGQPNEKLFF	TGTGCCAGCAGTGAATTCGGGGTGGGACAGCCTAATGAAAAACTGTTTTTT
-	16	TRBV4-1	TRBJ2-1	TRBD2	CASSHTGTSGSKEQFF	TGCGCCAGCAGCCATACCGGGACTAGCGGGAGCAAAGAGCAGTTCTTC
-	15	TRBV6-6	TRBJ2-5	TRBD1	CASSDGTGGRETQYF	TGTGCCAGCAGTGACGGGACAGGGGGACGGGAGACCCAGTACTTC
-	14	TRBV6-4	TRBJ1-5	TRBD1	CASSEQQGSQPQHF	TGTGCCAGCAGTGAACAACAGGGGAGTCAGCCCCAGCATTTT
many	10	TRBV29-1	TRBJ1-2	-	CSVEGYGYTF	TGCAGCGTTGAAGGGTATGGCTACACCTTC
-	17	TRBV9	TRBJ2-1	-	CASSALGGAFTYNEQFF	TGTGCCAGCAGCGCCCTGGGGGGGGCGTTTACCTACAATGAGCAGTTCTTC
few	14	TRBV7-2	TRBJ2-7	-	CASSLVQGDYEQYF	TGTGCCAGCAGCTTAGTTCAGGGTGACTACGAGCAGTACTTC
-	15	TRBV6-4	TRBJ1-5	-	CASSGGEFSNQPQHF	TGTGCCAGCAGTGGGGGAGAATTTAGCAATCAGCCCCAGCATTTT
once	12	TRBV6-5	TRBJ1-5	-	CASRPEDQPQHF	TGTGCCAGCAGACCAGAAGATCAGCCCCAGCATTTT
-	13	TRBV6-4	TRBJ2-1	-	CASSVTPFDEQFF	TGTGCCAGCAGTGTAACTCCCTTTGATGAGCAGTTCTTC
-	15	TRBV11-2	TRBJ1-2	TRBD1	CASSQTRTGNLGYTF	TGTGCCAGCAGCCAAACTAGGACAGGGAATCTTGGCTACACCTTC
few	14	TRBV5-1	TRBJ1-2	-	CASRVAQARYGYTF	TGCGCCAGCAGGGTGGCGCAGGCTCGGTATGGCTACACCTTC
once	14	TRBV9	TRBJ2-1	-	CASSRLGEGNEQFF	TGTGCCAGCAGCAGACTAGGGGAAGGGAATGAGCAGTTCTTC